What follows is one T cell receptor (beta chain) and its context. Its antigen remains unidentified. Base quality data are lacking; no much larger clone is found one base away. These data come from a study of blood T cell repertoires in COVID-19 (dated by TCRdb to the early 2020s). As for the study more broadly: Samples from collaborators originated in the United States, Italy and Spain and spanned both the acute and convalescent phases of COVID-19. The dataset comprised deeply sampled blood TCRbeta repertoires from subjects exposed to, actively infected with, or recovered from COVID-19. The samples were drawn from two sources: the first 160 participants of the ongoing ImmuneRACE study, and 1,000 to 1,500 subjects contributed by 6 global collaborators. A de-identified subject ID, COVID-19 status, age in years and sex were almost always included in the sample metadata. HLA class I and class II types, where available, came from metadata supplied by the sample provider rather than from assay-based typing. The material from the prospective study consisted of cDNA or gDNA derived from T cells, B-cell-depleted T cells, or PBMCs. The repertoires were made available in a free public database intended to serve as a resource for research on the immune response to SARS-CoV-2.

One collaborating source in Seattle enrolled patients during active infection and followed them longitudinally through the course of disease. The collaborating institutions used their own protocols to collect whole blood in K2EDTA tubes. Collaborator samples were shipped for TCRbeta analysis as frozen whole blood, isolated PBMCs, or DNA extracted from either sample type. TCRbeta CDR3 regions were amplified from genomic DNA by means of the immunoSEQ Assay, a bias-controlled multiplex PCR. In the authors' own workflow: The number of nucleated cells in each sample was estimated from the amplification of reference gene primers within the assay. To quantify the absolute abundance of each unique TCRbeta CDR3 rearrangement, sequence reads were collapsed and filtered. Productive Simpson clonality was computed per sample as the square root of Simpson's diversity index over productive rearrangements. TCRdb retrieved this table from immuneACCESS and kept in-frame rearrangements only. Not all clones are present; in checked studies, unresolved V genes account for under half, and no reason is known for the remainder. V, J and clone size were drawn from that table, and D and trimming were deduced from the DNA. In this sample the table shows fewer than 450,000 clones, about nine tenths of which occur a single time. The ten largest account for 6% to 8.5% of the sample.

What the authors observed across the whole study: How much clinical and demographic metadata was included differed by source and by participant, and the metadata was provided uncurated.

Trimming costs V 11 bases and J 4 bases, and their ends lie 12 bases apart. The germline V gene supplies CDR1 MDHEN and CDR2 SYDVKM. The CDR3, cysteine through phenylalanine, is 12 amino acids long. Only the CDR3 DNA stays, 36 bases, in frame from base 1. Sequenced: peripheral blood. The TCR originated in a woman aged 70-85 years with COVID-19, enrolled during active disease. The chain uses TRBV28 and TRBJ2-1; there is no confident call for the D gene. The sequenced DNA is TGTGCCTGCGGCGGAAGATACAATGAGCAGTTCTTC. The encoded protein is CACGGRYNEQFF.